The rows below give T cell receptor beta chains drawn from one sample of a study of Graves' ophthalmopathy and Graves' hyperthyroidism. TCRdb re-derived calls from the multiplex PCR reads in MiXCR, one entry per CDR3 protein. The data contain 200,000 to 300,000 distinct CDR3 sequences, around 45% of them singletons. The sample was peripheral blood. The source of these receptors is an adult man with Graves' ophthalmopathy. Both conserved end residues are part of each CDR3. The D gene is left open where the match is weak. Expanded clones are given a class, and other clones once, few, many or no size at all.

J: TRBJ1-6
V: TRBV20-1
D: .
size: .
CDR3: CSAQRTGHLVSPLHF
DNA: TGCAGTGCACAGAGAACGGGCCACCTTGTTTCACCCCTCCACTTT

J: TRBJ2-2
V: TRBV7-3
D: .
size: .
CDR3: CASSSRRTGELFF
DNA: TGTGCCAGCAGCTCCCGTCGCACCGGGGAGCTGTTTTTT

J: TRBJ2-2
V: TRBV11-1
D: TRBD2
size: .
CDR3: CASTLAGGITGELFF
DNA: TGTGCCAGCACGCTAGCGGGGGGTATCACCGGGGAGCTGTTTTTT

J: TRBJ2-7
V: TRBV11-2
D: .
size: few
CDR3: CASSSSQGDGTYEQYF
DNA: TGTGCCAGCAGCTCCTCCCAAGGGGACGGTACCTACGAGCAGTACTTC

J: TRBJ1-2
V: TRBV29-1
D: TRBD1
size: many
CDR3: CSVGGQGYGYTF
DNA: TGCAGCGTTGGGGGACAGGGCTATGGCTACACCTTC

J: TRBJ1-2
V: TRBV6-4
D: .
size: .
CDR3: CASSSNLGSNGYTF
DNA: TGTGCCAGCAGTTCCAACCTTGGATCGAATGGCTACACCTTC

J: TRBJ2-2
V: TRBV7-6
D: TRBD2
size: few
CDR3: CASSLQGTSGTGELFF
DNA: TGTGCCAGCAGCTTACAGGGGACTAGCGGAACCGGGGAGCTGTTTTTT

J: TRBJ2-5
V: TRBV7-2
D: .
size: .
CDR3: CASSPEAAYTTQYF
DNA: TGTGCCAGCAGCCCCGAGGCAGCTTATACGACCCAGTACTTC

J: TRBJ2-2
V: TRBV15
D: TRBD1
size: few
CDR3: CATSRDKIRRQGQWELFF
DNA: TGTGCCACCAGCAGAGATAAAATTCGGAGACAGGGTCAATGGGAGCTGTTTTTT

J: TRBJ1-4
V: TRBV7-9
D: .
size: .
CDR3: CASIKWGNEKLFF
DNA: TGTGCCAGCATTAAGTGGGGGAACGAAAAACTGTTTTTT

J: TRBJ1-1
V: TRBV15
D: .
size: many
CDR3: CATSSPRGGTEAFF
DNA: TGTGCCACCAGCTCCCCTCGGGGGGGAACTGAAGCTTTCTTT

J: TRBJ2-1
V: TRBV7-9
D: .
size: .
CDR3: CASSLPPGEQFF
DNA: TGTGCCAGCAGCTTACCGCCGGGAGAGCAGTTCTTC

J: TRBJ1-2
V: TRBV2
D: .
size: .
CDR3: CASSESRGENYGYTF
DNA: TGTGCCAGCAGTGAAAGTCGAGGGGAAAACTATGGCTACACCTTC

J: TRBJ1-1
V: TRBV7-9
D: .
size: .
CDR3: CASSLAGTLFINTEAFF
DNA: TGTGCCAGCAGCTTAGCGGGGACCCTCTTTATTAACACTGAAGCTTTCTTT

J: TRBJ1-6
V: TRBV7-2
D: .
size: .
CDR3: CASSQGHYSPLHF
DNA: TGTGCCAGCAGCCAGGGACATTATTCACCCCTCCACTTT

J: TRBJ1-2
V: TRBV24-1
D: .
size: .
CDR3: CATSDAGSYGYTF
DNA: TGTGCCACCAGTGACGCGGGGTCCTATGGCTACACCTTC

J: TRBJ2-2
V: TRBV15
D: .
size: few
CDR3: CATSEGASSGELFF
DNA: TGTGCCACCTCGGAGGGGGCGAGTTCCGGGGAGCTGTTTTTT

J: TRBJ1-4
V: TRBV25-1
D: TRBD1
size: many
CDR3: CASRDRIPSRGLFF
DNA: TGTGCCAGTAGGGACAGGATCCCGTCCAGAGGACTGTTTTTT

J: TRBJ1-2
V: TRBV14
D: .
size: few
CDR3: CASSQDPLYGYTF
DNA: TGTGCCAGCAGCCAAGATCCCCTCTATGGCTACACCTTC

J: TRBJ1-1
V: TRBV7-2
D: .
size: .
CDR3: CASSLVRGAMNTEAFF
DNA: TGTGCCAGCAGCTTAGTGAGGGGGGCTATGAACACTGAAGCTTTCTTT

J: TRBJ1-4
V: TRBV7-9
D: .
size: .
CDR3: CASTPKGGTTNEKLFF
DNA: TGTGCCAGCACTCCGAAGGGGGGCACAACTAATGAAAAACTGTTTTTT

J: TRBJ2-2
V: TRBV11-3
D: .
size: .
CDR3: CASSPSRTGELFF
DNA: TGTGCCAGCAGCCCCAGCCGGACCGGGGAGCTGTTTTTT

J: TRBJ2-5
V: TRBV13
D: .
size: .
CDR3: CASSHDSQETQYF
DNA: TGTGCCAGCAGTCACGACAGCCAAGAGACCCAGTACTTC

J: TRBJ2-3
V: TRBV24-1
D: .
size: .
CDR3: CATSDSTRDTQYF
DNA: TGTGCCACCAGTGATTCTACAAGAGATACGCAGTATTTT

J: TRBJ1-1
V: TRBV7-9
D: .
size: few
CDR3: CASSLGGGSGAFF
DNA: TGTGCCAGCAGCTTAGGGGGGGGCAGTGGAGCTTTCTTT

J: TRBJ1-6
V: TRBV2
D: TRBD1
size: .
CDR3: CASSAQGPLNKSPLHF
DNA: TGTGCCAGCAGTGCACAGGGGCCTCTGAACAAATCACCCCTCCACTTT

J: TRBJ2-2
V: TRBV9
D: .
size: .
CDR3: CASSGANTGELFF
DNA: TGTGCCAGCAGCGGGGCGAACACCGGGGAGCTGTTTTTT

J: TRBJ1-1
V: TRBV6-6
D: .
size: .
CDR3: CASSYSGYLNTEAFF
DNA: TGTGCCAGCAGTTACTCGGGGTACCTGAACACTGAAGCTTTCTTT

J: TRBJ1-5
V: TRBV2
D: .
size: many
CDR3: CASSDQANQPQHF
DNA: TGTGCCAGCAGTGATCAGGCCAATCAGCCCCAGCATTTT

J: TRBJ1-3
V: TRBV28
D: .
size: .
CDR3: CASSFQGQGNTIYF
DNA: TGTGCCAGCAGTTTCCAGGGGCAGGGAAACACCATATATTTT

J: TRBJ1-2
V: TRBV20-1
D: TRBD1
size: many
CDR3: CSARAGGKSGYTF
DNA: TGCAGTGCTAGAGCAGGGGGCAAGTCTGGCTACACCTTC

J: TRBJ2-7
V: TRBV10-3
D: .
size: .
CDR3: CAISALLRRDVAYEQYF
DNA: TGTGCCATCAGCGCTCTTCTAAGACGGGACGTAGCCTACGAGCAGTACTTC

J: TRBJ1-2
V: TRBV6-5
D: .
size: .
CDR3: CASRLDRNYGYTF
DNA: TGTGCCAGCAGACTCGACAGGAACTATGGCTACACCTTC

J: TRBJ2-7
V: TRBV5-1
D: TRBD1
size: .
CDR3: CASSPLGQGSSYEQYF
DNA: TGCGCCAGCAGCCCCCTCGGACAGGGCAGCTCCTACGAGCAGTACTTC

J: TRBJ1-1
V: TRBV20-1
D: .
size: .
CDR3: CSARDMGGNTEAFF
DNA: TGCAGTGCTAGAGATATGGGCGGAAACACTGAAGCTTTCTTT

J: TRBJ1-1
V: TRBV9
D: .
size: .
CDR3: CASSRDGGNTEAFF
DNA: TGCGCCAGCAGCCGGGACGGGGGGAACACTGAAGCTTTCTTT

J: TRBJ2-7
V: TRBV7-6
D: .
size: .
CDR3: CASSLGAHYEQYF
DNA: TGTGCTAGCAGCTTAGGTGCCCACTACGAGCAGTACTTC

J: TRBJ2-7
V: TRBV4-2
D: TRBD1
size: .
CDR3: CASSGTGGHYEQYF
DNA: TGTGCCAGCAGCGGGACAGGGGGCCACTACGAGCAGTACTTC

J: TRBJ2-2
V: TRBV10-2
D: TRBD1
size: few
CDR3: CASSGGGRDRADTGELFF
DNA: TGCGCCAGCAGTGGGGGGGGCCGGGACAGGGCGGACACCGGGGAGCTGTTTTTT

J: TRBJ2-7
V: TRBV10-3
D: TRBD1
size: .
CDR3: CAIRGTGGTYEQYF
DNA: TGTGCCATCAGAGGGACAGGGGGGACCTACGAGCAGTACTTC

J: TRBJ1-4
V: TRBV7-3
D: .
size: .
CDR3: CASSLGGRRIGEKLFF
DNA: TGTGCCAGCAGCTTAGGGGGGAGGAGGATAGGGGAAAAACTGTTTTTT

J: TRBJ1-1
V: TRBV12-3/TRBV12-4
D: .
size: few
CDR3: CASSLKSTEAFF
DNA: TGTGCCAGCAGTTTAAAGAGCACTGAAGCTTTCTTT

J: TRBJ2-7
V: TRBV12-3/TRBV12-4
D: .
size: .
CDR3: CASRPGGVPNYEQYF
DNA: TGTGCCAGCAGACCGGGCGGCGTACCAAACTACGAGCAGTACTTC

J: TRBJ1-1
V: TRBV9
D: .
size: few
CDR3: CASSPSGGSEAFF
DNA: TGTGCCAGCAGCCCCTCTGGGGGTTCTGAAGCTTTCTTT

J: TRBJ2-7
V: TRBV12-3/TRBV12-4
D: .
size: .
CDR3: CASTVPSGESSYEQYF
DNA: TGTGCCAGCACAGTGCCCTCCGGAGAAAGCTCCTACGAGCAGTACTTC